This is a list of T cell receptor beta chains from one sample in a study of blood T cell repertoires in COVID-19. Data came from immunoSEQ multiplex PCR; TCRdb stores just in-frame clones and leaves some out. The repertoire includes about 160,000 clones, around four fifths of them detected once, and over 10% sits in the top ten. Sequenced material: peripheral blood. These receptors all come from a man aged 70-80 years who had recovered from COVID-19. The CDR3 runs from the conserved cysteine through the conserved F or W. The order of the fields is V gene, J gene, D gene, clone size, CDR3 DNA, CDR3 protein. The D gene is left open where the match is weak. The size entry is marked missing in some rows and otherwise reads once, few, many or a size class.

>TRBV19|TRBJ1-5|.|.
TGTGCCAGTAGTATAGTGGCTCAGGGCAATCAGCCCCAGCATTTT
CASSIVAQGNQPQHF
>TRBV24-1|TRBJ2-1|.|.
TGTGCCACCAGTGATTCCCTCGGAGGAGGGTCCTACAATGAGCAGTTCTTC
CATSDSLGGGSYNEQFF
>TRBV2|TRBJ2-1|TRBD2|once
TGTGCCAGCAGGAAGCGGGAGGACCCCTACAATGAGCAGTTCTTC
CASRKREDPYNEQFF
>TRBV2|TRBJ1-4|.|.
TGTGCCAGCGTTGACAGATGGGAGGGTACTAATGAAAAACTGTTTTTT
CASVDRWEGTNEKLFF
>TRBV27|TRBJ2-7|TRBD1|.
TGTGCCAGCAGTTTGAAGGGACAGGGGGCGTACGAGCAGTACTTC
CASSLKGQGAYEQYF
>TRBV9|TRBJ2-5|.|.
TGTGCCAGCAGCGTAGCACAGGGAGAAGGAGAGACCCAGTACTTC
CASSVAQGEGETQYF
>TRBV7-6|TRBJ2-6|.|.
TGTGCCAGCAGCTTAGCGGGGGCAGGCTCTGGGGCCAACGTCCTGACTTTC
CASSLAGAGSGANVLTF
>TRBV29-1|TRBJ1-5|.|.
TGCAGCGCCCCGGCGGTTCAGCCCCAGCATTTT
CSAPAVQPQHF
>TRBV2|TRBJ2-5|TRBD1|once
TGTGCCAGCAGGGAGGACAGGTCGGGGGAGACCCAGTACTTC
CASREDRSGETQYF
>TRBV5-1|TRBJ2-7|.|.
TGCGCCAGCAGCTCGGGGTTTGAAGCGGGCGAGCAGTACTTC
CASSSGFEAGEQYF
>TRBV4-3|TRBJ2-4|TRBD2|.
TGCGCCAGCAGCCCCCCTCGGGGGAGGGATAGAAAAAACATTCAGTACTTC
CASSPPRGRDRKNIQYF
>TRBV11-2|TRBJ2-5|TRBD1|.
TGTGCCAGCAGCCTCAAGGACAGGGAACAAGAGACCCAGTACTTC
CASSLKDREQETQYF
>TRBV6-5|TRBJ2-2|.|.
TGTGCCAGCAGTACACAAACTAGCACCGGGGAGCTGTTTTTT
CASSTQTSTGELFF
>TRBV7-9|TRBJ1-1|TRBD1|.
TGTGCCAGCAGCGCAGGACAGGGTACGGGCACTGAAGCTTTCTTT
CASSAGQGTGTEAFF
>TRBV12-3/TRBV12-4|TRBJ2-5|.|.
TGTGCCAGCAGTTTAGAAATCACTGAGACCCAGTACTTC
CASSLEITETQYF
>TRBV30|TRBJ1-4|.|.
TGTGCCTGGGGCGGCGGGGGATACGAAAAACTGTTTTTT
CAWGGGGYEKLFF
>TRBV27|TRBJ2-4|TRBD1|.
TGTGCCAGCAGCCCACAGGGGGCAGGAAACATTCAGTACTTC
CASSPQGAGNIQYF
>TRBV10-3|TRBJ1-1|.|.
TGTGCCATCAGCCAAGAGGAGCTGACTGAAGCTTTCTTT
CAISQEELTEAFF
>TRBV2|TRBJ1-6|TRBD1|.
TGTGCCAGCAGTCGGACAGGTGGGAATTCACCCCTCCACTTT
CASSRTGGNSPLHF
>TRBV19|TRBJ2-1|TRBD2|few
TGTGCCAGTAGTAGCGCAACGGCTAGCGGGTGGAATGAGCAGTTCTTC
CASSSATASGWNEQFF
>TRBV6-5|TRBJ2-7|TRBD1|.
TGTGCCAGCAGTTCCCCCTTTGGGGACAGAGCCTACGAGCAGTACTTC
CASSSPFGDRAYEQYF
>TRBV6-1|TRBJ1-5|TRBD1|.
TGTGCCAGCAGTGAATGGGCCGGGACAGGGACCCTAAGGAGCAATCAGCCCCAGCATTTT
CASSEWAGTGTLRSNQPQHF
>TRBV9|TRBJ2-5|.|once
TGTGCCAGCAGCACCTTCGGGACTCAAGAGACCCAGTACTTC
CASSTFGTQETQYF
>TRBV5-1|TRBJ2-2|TRBD2|.
TGCGCCAGCAGCCGCCAAAGTTGGCGGGAGGGCCTCGTTTCCGGGGAGCTGTTTTTT
CASSRQSWREGLVSGELFF
>TRBV11-3|TRBJ2-7|TRBD2|.
TGTGCCAGCAGCGCGGGAGAGGCCTACGAGCAGTACTTC
CASSAGEAYEQYF
>TRBV7-8|TRBJ2-5|.|.
TGTGCCAGCAGCTTAATTGGGCTGGAGACCCAGTACTTC
CASSLIGLETQYF
>TRBV5-1|TRBJ2-3|.|.
TGCGCCAGCAGTACGACGCCGGGACAACGAACAGATACGCAGTATTTT
CASSTTPGQRTDTQYF
>TRBV28|TRBJ1-1|TRBD1|.
TGTGCCAGCACCGCGACAGGGGGTTCAGCTTTCTTT
CASTATGGSAFF
>TRBV19|TRBJ2-1|.|.
TGTGCCAGTAGTATAGTAAGAGGAAATGAGCAGTTCTTC
CASSIVRGNEQFF
>TRBV9|TRBJ2-3|.|few
TGTGCCAGCAGCGTAGGGGCTAGCCCTAACACAGATACGCAGTATTTT
CASSVGASPNTDTQYF
>TRBV19|TRBJ1-2|.|.
TGTGCCAGTAGTATCATGGGGGACTCTTCTTATGGCTACACCTTC
CASSIMGDSSYGYTF
>TRBV18|TRBJ2-7|TRBD1|.
TGTGCCAGCTCACCGGGAGCCGACAGGGCCTACGAGCAGTACTTC
CASSPGADRAYEQYF
>TRBV5-5|TRBJ1-6|TRBD1|.
TGTGCCAGCAGTCAGAAGACAGGGAGCTCCTATAATTCACCCCTCCACTTT
CASSQKTGSSYNSPLHF
>TRBV9|TRBJ1-6|.|few
TGTGCCAGCAGCGCCCAGCACAGAGCCGACTATAATTCACCCCTCCACTTT
CASSAQHRADYNSPLHF
>TRBV5-4|TRBJ2-3|.|.
TGTGCCAGCAGCTTGGCGGCTAGCATGGATACGCAGTATTTT
CASSLAASMDTQYF
>TRBV30|TRBJ1-1|.|.
TGTGCCTGGGGTATCGGGGAGAACACTGAAGCTTTCTTT
CAWGIGENTEAFF
>TRBV27|TRBJ1-6|.|.
TGTGCCAGCAGTGACCCAGGGTCCACACCCCTCCACTTT
CASSDPGSTPLHF
>TRBV29-1|TRBJ2-7|.|.
TGCAGCGCCCTAAGGGGGGGAAGCTCCTACGAGCAGTACTTC
CSALRGGSSYEQYF
>TRBV5-4|TRBJ2-6|TRBD1|.
TGTGCCAGCAGTCCTCAGGGGGCGACCTCCGGGGCCAACGTCCTGACTTTC
CASSPQGATSGANVLTF
>TRBV2|TRBJ2-4|.|.
TGTGCCAGCGGACTGTCGGCCAAAAACATTCAGTACTTC
CASGLSAKNIQYF
>TRBV7-3|TRBJ2-2|TRBD2|.
TGTGCCAGCAGCTTAGAAGCGGGGAAGAACACCGGGGAGCTGTTTTTT
CASSLEAGKNTGELFF
>TRBV4-2|TRBJ2-1|.|.
TGTGCCAGCAGCCAAGAGCGTCGCGAGCAGTTCTTC
CASSQERREQFF
>TRBV27|TRBJ1-4|.|.
TGTGCCAGCAGTACCTCACCGGGGGGCGGTGAAAAACTGTTTTTT
CASSTSPGGGEKLFF
>TRBV27|TRBJ1-2|TRBD1|.
TGTGCCAGCGGGGCAGGGGGCTTGAGGGAGACTGGCTACACCTTC
CASGAGGLRETGYTF
>TRBV5-1|TRBJ2-1|.|.
TGCGCCAGCAGTAGAGTTGGCTACAATGAGCAGTTCTTC
CASSRVGYNEQFF
>TRBV3-1/TRBV3-2|TRBJ2-7|.|.
TGTGCCAGCAGCCAAGATTTTTTTTGTCTACAGGAGAACTACGAGCAGTACTTC
CASSQDFFCLQENYEQYF
>TRBV7-2|TRBJ2-7|TRBD2|.
TGTGCCAGCAGTCCTACCGGACTAGTAGGGCTCGAGCAGTACTTC
CASSPTGLVGLEQYF
>TRBV7-9|TRBJ1-3|.|.
TGTGCCAGCAGCCCCAGGGGTTGGGCGAGCTCTGGAAACACCATATATTTT
CASSPRGWASSGNTIYF
>TRBV9|TRBJ1-4|.|few
TGTGCCAGCAGCGTAGGGCCGATTAATGAAAAACTGTTTTTT
CASSVGPINEKLFF
>TRBV5-1|TRBJ2-1|.|.
TGCGCCAGCAGCTTTGGCCGACGTCCAGGGCAAGACGATGAGCAGTTCTTC
CASSFGRRPGQDDEQFF
>TRBV5-4|TRBJ2-1|.|.
TGTGCCAGCAGCTCCCAGGTGGTCTCCTACAATGAGCAGTTCTTC
CASSSQVVSYNEQFF
>TRBV6-2/TRBV6-3|TRBJ2-5|TRBD2|.
TGTGCCAGCAGTTACTGGGAGGGATCGGAGACCCAGTACTTC
CASSYWEGSETQYF
>TRBV6-6|TRBJ1-4|.|.
TGTGCCAGCAGCCGATCCTCGGGTAATGAAAAACTGTTTTTT
CASSRSSGNEKLFF
>TRBV12-3/TRBV12-4|TRBJ2-1|.|.
TGTGCCAGCGGGGAGGTAGGGAATGAGCAGTTCTTC
CASGEVGNEQFF
>TRBV2|TRBJ2-1|.|.
TGTGCCAGCAGTGAACTAGCGTACAATGAGCAGTTCTTC
CASSELAYNEQFF
>TRBV7-8|TRBJ1-1|TRBD1|.
TGTGCCAGCAGCCCTGGGACAGGAGCATTGAACACTGAAGCTTTCTTT
CASSPGTGALNTEAFF
>TRBV27|TRBJ2-4|.|.
TGTGCCAGCAGTTTATCGCTCGCGGTCGCCAAAAACATTCAGTACTTC
CASSLSLAVAKNIQYF